The clone carrying this T cell receptor (beta chain) was observed a few times. Antigen unknown. A read error may produce the germline difference seen at one junction end. The data stem from a study of blood T cells in healthy people across ages. Study results and caveats: Unsorted PBMCs ruled out conclusive naive versus antigen-experienced comparison.

Every sample had a minimum of 6.5 million PBMCs isolated. Then a second PCR, running about 7 to 11 cycles, was carried out with a sample-barcoded 5' primer and a J-beta primer mix. TCRdb reprocessed the 5' RACE reads via MiXCR and lists one record per CDR3 protein. The data show hundreds of thousands of distinct CDR3 sequences, more than 45% seen once. This CDR3 spans 17 amino acids. The V gene's germline CDR1 is SGHKS and CDR2 YYEKEE (reference sequence). The chain couples TRBV5-5 to TRBJ1-2; a weak D match, TRBD1 (6 bases). Sequences were obtained from blood. This clonotype was sampled from a woman older than 75 in good health. In DNA form, the CDR3 reads TGTGCCAGCGGCTTGAATCGGGGGGCTAGAGCTAACTATGGCTACACCTTC. It yields the protein CASGLNRGARANYGYTF.